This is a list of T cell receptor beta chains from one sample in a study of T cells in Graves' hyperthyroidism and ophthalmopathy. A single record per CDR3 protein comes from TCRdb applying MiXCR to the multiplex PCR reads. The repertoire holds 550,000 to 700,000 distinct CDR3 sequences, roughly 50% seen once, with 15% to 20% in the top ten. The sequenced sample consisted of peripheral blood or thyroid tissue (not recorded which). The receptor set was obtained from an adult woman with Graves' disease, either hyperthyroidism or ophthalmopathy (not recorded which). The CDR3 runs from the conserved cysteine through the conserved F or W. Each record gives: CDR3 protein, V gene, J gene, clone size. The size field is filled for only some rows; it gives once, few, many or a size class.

CASSLNGGVQAFF	TRBV12-3/TRBV12-4	TRBJ1-1	many
CAISESSGELFF	TRBV10-3	TRBJ2-2	-
CATSDAGTSGEETQYF	TRBV24-1	TRBJ2-5	-
CASSLAAGTENEKLFF	TRBV11-1	TRBJ1-4	-
CSARDQISRGGYEQYF	TRBV20-1	TRBJ2-7	many
CASSYGRAGELFF	TRBV6-5	TRBJ2-2	many
CASSSGKRGRGTEAFF	TRBV5-1	TRBJ1-1	many
CASSLTGTGKGKLFF	TRBV2	TRBJ1-4	many
CASSASGNVFNEQYF	TRBV9	TRBJ2-7	many
CATSASSQDVEQYF	TRBV24-1	TRBJ2-7	-
CSVDTSGRARETQYF	TRBV29-1	TRBJ2-5	few
CASSVEGLAGVEQYF	TRBV9	TRBJ2-7	-
CSASGGGPSGNQPQHF	TRBV20-1	TRBJ1-5	-
CASRDRAGF	TRBV6-5	TRBJ2-5	few
CASNRQGEGNTEAFF	TRBV6-1	TRBJ1-1	-
CATSGLGTGVQETQYF	TRBV24-1	TRBJ2-5	-
CASSRGLAGELYF	TRBV7-3	TRBJ2-7	-
CASSYVRGTRNQPQHF	TRBV6-6	TRBJ1-5	many
CASGGINSPLHF	TRBV2	TRBJ1-6	once
CASSRGQVYEQYF	TRBV2	TRBJ2-7	-
CASSLGAGELGYEQYF	TRBV11-2	TRBJ2-7	-
CASSESAGDYGYTF	TRBV10-1	TRBJ1-2	-
CASSFYRGYEQYF	TRBV5-6	TRBJ2-7	many
CASSHERGQGYNSPLHF	TRBV4-3	TRBJ1-6	-
CASSEAVWREADTQYF	TRBV2	TRBJ2-3	few
CASSSGFGYTF	TRBV7-8	TRBJ1-2	many
CASSFPPEEETQYF	TRBV11-2	TRBJ2-5	-
CASSLSGVYSRKETQYF	TRBV11-2	TRBJ2-5	many
CASSESAYSNQPQHF	TRBV25-1	TRBJ1-5	few
CAISFPDREGAFF	TRBV10-3	TRBJ1-1	-
CASSRGLAGVDYEQYF	TRBV12-3/TRBV12-4	TRBJ2-7	-
CASSGRGSYEQYF	TRBV27	TRBJ2-7	few
CASSHDGTGSYEQYF	TRBV5-1	TRBJ2-7	many
CASVMKEAGGFHETQYF	TRBV10-3	TRBJ2-5	-
CASSATGLGQPQHF	TRBV14	TRBJ1-5	many
CASSAGTGLGNQPQHF	TRBV2	TRBJ1-5	-
CASSPGRFPPNYTF	TRBV14	TRBJ1-2	many
CSARLSGTEAFF	TRBV20-1	TRBJ1-1	many
CASSRLAGANTGELFF	TRBV10-3	TRBJ2-2	-
CASSLEVRAFEQYF	TRBV5-1	TRBJ2-7	many
CASSSRMAGTSYEQYF	TRBV7-9	TRBJ2-7	-
CASTQSGRIEQYF	TRBV27	TRBJ2-7	many
CASSLEAGRGAGELFF	TRBV7-8	TRBJ2-2	many
CASSGFGVGNTIYF	TRBV19	TRBJ1-3	many
CASSLYRDPYNSPLHF	TRBV7-6	TRBJ1-6	once
CAISEGNLAGGQEKLFF	TRBV10-3	TRBJ1-4	-
CASSIYLCSVARTGRATEAFF	TRBV15	TRBJ1-1	-
CATSETGGSPYGYTF	TRBV24-1	TRBJ1-2	-
CSARGTGQETQYF	TRBV20-1	TRBJ2-5	-
CAISLTSYYEQYF	TRBV10-3	TRBJ2-7	-
CASSLAGGTGTEAFF	TRBV7-6	TRBJ1-1	-